A selection of T cell receptor beta chains follows, all from one sample in a study of shared clonotypes between healthy human individuals. Clones were read by immunoSEQ multiplex PCR, and TCRdb kept only the in-frame ones, dropping some. In the table there are about 2 million clones, about 95% of which are singletons. What was sequenced was naive CD8+ T cells sorted from blood. These receptors all stem from a man aged 18 to 29 in good health. The CDR3 runs from the conserved cysteine through the conserved F or W. A D gene is named only where the DNA matches it firmly. Rows may omit the clone size; those that give it use once, few, many or a size class.

J | size | V | D | CDR3 | DNA
TRBJ2-3 | - | TRBV29-1 | - | CSVVGGSSTDTQYF | TGCAGCGTTGTCGGCGGTTCTAGCACAGATACGCAGTATTTT
TRBJ2-3 | - | TRBV6-5 | - | CASTRLGGGTDTQYF | TGTGCCAGCACTAGACTAGGGGGTGGCACAGATACGCAGTATTTT
TRBJ2-1 | - | TRBV5-6 | TRBD2 | CASSLELAGGMNEQFF | TGTGCCAGCAGCTTGGAACTAGCGGGGGGGATGAATGAGCAGTTCTTC
TRBJ1-5 | once | TRBV7-9 | - | CASSLGPREPQHF | TGTGCCAGCAGCTTGGGGCCCCGTGAGCCCCAGCATTTT
TRBJ2-7 | - | TRBV7-2 | - | CASSLHYTGPYEQYF | TGTGCCAGCAGCTTACATTATACAGGGCCCTACGAGCAGTACTTC
TRBJ2-6 | - | TRBV28 | - | CASAWPEANVLTF | TGTGCCAGCGCCTGGCCGGAGGCCAACGTCCTGACTTTC
TRBJ2-5 | - | TRBV13 | TRBD1 | CASSLKGAAETQYF | TGTGCCAGCAGCTTAAAGGGGGCGGCGGAGACCCAGTACTTC
TRBJ1-2 | few | TRBV27 | - | CASSRVGTGNYGYTF | TGTGCCAGCAGTAGGGTAGGCACAGGGAACTATGGCTACACCTTC
TRBJ2-6 | - | TRBV27 | - | CASSFEGSGANVLTF | TGTGCCAGCAGTTTTGAGGGGTCTGGGGCCAACGTCCTGACTTTC
TRBJ1-1 | - | TRBV4-1 | TRBD1 | CASSPTGGEAFF | TGCGCCAGCAGCCCTACAGGGGGTGAAGCTTTCTTT
TRBJ1-4 | - | TRBV7-9 | - | CASSFRDEDEKLFF | TGTGCCAGCAGCTTCCGGGACGAGGATGAAAAACTGTTTTTT
TRBJ2-7 | - | TRBV28 | - | CASSFVGNSYEQYF | TGTGCCAGCAGTTTCGTAGGGAACTCCTACGAGCAGTACTTC
TRBJ1-1 | - | TRBV10-3 | TRBD1 | CAIRTGQGASENTEAFF | TGTGCCATCAGGACCGGACAGGGGGCGAGCGAGAACACTGAAGCTTTCTTT
TRBJ2-3 | - | TRBV5-1 | TRBD2 | CASSLRLAGNTDTQYF | TGCGCCAGCAGCTTGAGGCTAGCGGGGAACACAGATACGCAGTATTTT
TRBJ2-7 | - | TRBV9 | - | CASSVGAGYEQYF | TGTGCCAGCAGCGTAGGCGCGGGCTACGAGCAGTACTTC
TRBJ2-5 | - | TRBV5-1 | - | CASSLVPRGQETQYF | TGCGCCAGCAGCTTGGTCCCCCGGGGACAAGAGACCCAGTACTTC
TRBJ2-3 | - | TRBV7-2 | TRBD2 | CASSSPLAGGLTDTQYF | TGTGCCAGCAGCTCACCGTTAGCGGGAGGGCTTACAGATACGCAGTATTTT